This entry lists 6 T cell receptor beta chains sequenced from one sample in a study of blood T cell repertoires in COVID-19. TCRdb's copy holds only in-frame clones and misses some; the assay was immunoSEQ multiplex PCR. The sample records roughly 260,000 clones, approximately 85% being singletons. Input material: PBMCs or T cells enriched from blood (not recorded which). These receptors originate from a woman aged 45 to 65 who had recovered from COVID-19.

The rearrangement uses TRBV11-2 and TRBJ2-3; D uncertain. The CDR3 sequence is 15 residues long. Germline V gives CDR1 SGHAT, CDR2 FQNNGV. V dropped 5 bases and J dropped 7 bases, with 19 bases sitting between them. The CDR3: CASSPVPRSWNTQYF. In DNA form, the CDR3 reads TGTGCCAGCAGCCCCGTTCCTAGATCATGGAATACGCAGTATTTT.

The CDR3 loop reads CASSPAGHEQYF. The DNA of the CDR3 is TGTGCCAGCTCACCAGCAGGGCACGAGCAGTACTTC. The V call is TRBV18, the J call TRBJ2-7, with D possibly TRBD1 on 5 matching bases. The CDR3 is made up of 12 amino acids. Germline loops: CDR1 KGHSH, CDR2 LQKENI. V lost 2 bases and J 5 bases, leaving 7 bases between the germline ends.

V gene TRBV7-8 combines with J gene TRBJ2-7; possibly TRBD2 for D (7 bases). Trimming cost V 1 base and J 3 bases, with 13 bases left between them. The CDR3 runs 15 residues. The germline V gene encodes CDR1 SGHVS and CDR2 FQNEAQ. The CDR3 DNA reads TGTGCCAGCAGCTTAGGGGTCGGGGGGCACTACGAGCAGTACTTC. Protein product: CASSLGVGGHYEQYF.

The CDR3: CSAQGTGTYNEQFF. The DNA for the CDR3 is TGCAGCGCACAGGGAACCGGGACGTACAATGAGCAGTTCTTC. The V and J genes are TRBV29-1 and TRBJ2-1, with a weak D call TRBD1 (6 bases). The germline V gene encodes CDR1 SQVTM and CDR2 ANQGSEA. CDR3 size: 14 residues. With 7 bases removed from V and 4 bases from J, the gap between germline ends came to 17 bases.

The chain joins TRBV2 to TRBJ1-5, with TRBD1 identical over 7 bases. The CDR3 runs to 16 residues. The ends lost 5 bases at V and 6 bases at J; junction bases unmatched: 13. Germline V gene lookup returns CDR1 SNHLY and CDR2 FYNNEI. DNA for the CDR3: TGTGCCAGCAGTCGGGCCGGGACTCAGGGGGGTCAGCCCCAGCATTTT. Translating it yields CASSRAGTQGGQPQHF.

The rearrangement links TRBV6-5 to TRBJ1-3; D not certain. Germline V gene sequence: CDR1 MNHEY, CDR2 SVGAGI. The CDR3 runs to 15 residues. Trimming pared 0 bases from V and 0 bases from J, leaving 6 bases between. CDR3 coding DNA: TGTGCCAGCAGTTACTCCGCAGGCTCTGGAAACACCATATATTTT. Amino acid sequence: CASSYSAGSGNTIYF.